This passage covers 5 T cell receptor beta chains from one sample sequenced in a study of cytomegalovirus exposure and HLA in healthy donors. PCR employed 60 Vbeta and 13 Jbeta primers. TCRdb's copy holds only in-frame clones and misses some; the assay was immunoSEQ multiplex PCR. The top ten hold 25% to 35% of the sample, which has about 120,000 clones, about 75% seen once. The sequenced sample was PBMCs. These receptors came from a man in his fifties or sixties in good health and CMV-seropositive.

This chain links TRBV9 with TRBJ1-5; D perhaps matches TRBD1 (6 bases). Germline lookup yields CDR1 SGDLS and CDR2 YYNGEE. The ends were cut back, 4 bases at V and 4 bases at J, with 15 bases in the middle. The CDR3 runs 15 residues. This CDR3 is CASSPSGTPNQPQHF. CDR3 sequence (DNA): TGTGCCAGCAGCCCTTCCGGGACACCAAATCAGCCCCAGCATTTT. Full variable domain (outside the CDR3, taken from reference TRBV9 and TRBJ1-5): DSGVTQTPKHLITATGQRVTLRCSPRSGDLSVYWYQQSLDQGLQFLIQYYNGEERAKGNILERFSAQQFPDLHSELNLSSLELGDSALYFCASSPSGTPNQPQHFGDGTRLSIL.

The chain has TRBV28 and TRBJ1-2; the D gene is possibly TRBD1 (5 bases). The CDR3 length is 14 residues. Germline CDR1 is MDHEN and CDR2 is SYDVKM. The ends were cut back, 4 bases at V and 3 bases at J, with 12 bases in the middle. The CDR3 region is CASSSPGLDYGYTF. The CDR3 DNA reads TGTGCCAGCAGTTCCCCGGGACTCGACTATGGCTACACCTTC.

The chain uses TRBV5-1 and TRBJ2-5; TRBD2 matches 12 bases. The germline V gene encodes CDR1 SGHRS and CDR2 YFSETQ. V gave up 3 bases and J gave up 13 bases; unmatched junction bases: 13. The CDR3 contains 15 residues. The CDR3 bases are TGCGCCAGCAGCTCAGAATCGCCTAGCGGGGGGGTGGCGTACTTC. Translation: CASSSESPSGGVAYF.

This clone was counted only a few times. This rearrangement joins TRBV5-4 to TRBJ1-2, with a possible D match to TRBD1 (5 bases). V lost 0 bases to trimming and J lost 4 bases, with 19 bases between them. The CDR3 has 17 amino acids. CDR1 and CDR2 from the germline V gene are SGHNT and YYREEE (reference sequence). CDR3 region: CASSLDPIKGLGYGYTF. DNA of the CDR3: TGTGCCAGCAGCTTGGACCCTATTAAGGGGCTGGGCTATGGCTACACCTTC. The full variable domain, in which reference TRBV5-4 and TRBJ1-2 provide the parts outside the CDR3, is ETGVTQSPTHLIKTRGQQVTLRCSSQSGHNTVSWYQQALGQGPQFIFQYYREEENGRGNFPPRFSGLQFPNYSSELNVNALELDDSALYLCASSLDPIKGLGYGYTFGSGTRLTVV.

The V gene is TRBV7-8, the J gene TRBJ2-1, with 11 bases matching TRBD1. Trimming removed 5 bases from V and 8 bases from J; junction bases left unmatched: 14. The germline V gene encodes CDR1 SGHVS and CDR2 FQNEAQ. The CDR3 is 17 amino acids. The CDR3 coding sequence is TGTGCCAGCAGCCCCTTTTCTGGGACAGGGGGGTTGGATGAGCAGTTCTTC. Protein: CASSPFSGTGGLDEQFF. The entire variable domain, with the rest obtained from reference TRBV7-8 and TRBJ2-1, is as follows: GAGVSQSPRYKVAKRGQDVALRCDPISGHVSLFWYQQALGQGPEFLTYFQNEAQLDKSGLPSDRFFAERPEGSVSTLKIQRTQQEDSAVYLCASSPFSGTGGLDEQFFGPGTRLTVL.